The following is a TCR beta chain sequence with its context. Its antigen is unidentified. Assay used: immunoSEQ multiplex PCR; TCRdb lists only in-frame clones, some missing. Found here are roughly 120,000 clones, 90% to 95% of them singletons; the top ten hold roughly 1.2%. V was clipped by 6 bases and J by 7 bases, with 21 bases between them. Germline CDR1 reads SEHNR; CDR2 reads FQNEAQ (reference sequence). The CDR3 is 15 residues long. These data originate in a study of cytomegalovirus exposure and HLA in healthy donors. Broader study findings: According to a subsequent analysis, TCR clusters from the first cohort were inclined to appear together in the 120 or so validation repertoires.

The sample comprised PBMCs. This sequence joins TRBV7-9 and TRBJ1-1, with D possibly TRBD1 on 5 matching bases. The receptor was isolated from a woman younger than 35 in good health and CMV-seronegative. The CDR3 bases are TGTGCCAGCAGTACGACCTCAGGGACTACAGGTGAAGCTTTCTTT. Residues: CASSTTSGTTGEAFF.